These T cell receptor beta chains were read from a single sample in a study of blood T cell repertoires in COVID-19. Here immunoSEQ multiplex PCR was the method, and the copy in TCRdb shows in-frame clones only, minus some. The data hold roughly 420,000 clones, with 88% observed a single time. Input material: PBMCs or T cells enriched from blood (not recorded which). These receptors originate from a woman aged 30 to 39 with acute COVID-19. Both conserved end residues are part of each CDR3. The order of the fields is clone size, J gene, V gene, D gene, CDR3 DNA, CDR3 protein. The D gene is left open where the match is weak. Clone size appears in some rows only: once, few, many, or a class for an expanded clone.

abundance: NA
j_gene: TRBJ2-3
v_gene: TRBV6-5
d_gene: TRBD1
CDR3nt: TGTGCCAGCAGACGGGACAGGGGTAGCACAGATACGCAGTATTTT
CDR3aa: CASRRDRGSTDTQYF

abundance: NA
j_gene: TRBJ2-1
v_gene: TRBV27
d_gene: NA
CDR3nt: TGTGCCAGCAGCTCCCGACGCGGCAACGATGAGCAGTTCTTC
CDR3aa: CASSSRRGNDEQFF

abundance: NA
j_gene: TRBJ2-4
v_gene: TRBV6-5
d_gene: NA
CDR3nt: TGTGCCAGCAGTCCCGGTCGGGCCAAAAACATTCAGTACTTC
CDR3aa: CASSPGRAKNIQYF

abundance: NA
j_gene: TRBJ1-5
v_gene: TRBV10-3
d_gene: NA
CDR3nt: TGTGCCATCAGTGAGTCTGAGGGGGTGGGAAATCAGCCCCAGCATTTT
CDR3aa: CAISESEGVGNQPQHF

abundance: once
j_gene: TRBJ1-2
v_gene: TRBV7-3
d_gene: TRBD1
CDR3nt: TGTGCCAGCAGCCAGGGAGGACAGGGACATGGCTACACCTTC
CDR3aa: CASSQGGQGHGYTF

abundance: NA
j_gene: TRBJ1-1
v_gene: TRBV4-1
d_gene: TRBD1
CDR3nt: TGCGCCAGCAGCCCCGGGACAGGCACTGAAGCTTTCTTT
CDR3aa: CASSPGTGTEAFF

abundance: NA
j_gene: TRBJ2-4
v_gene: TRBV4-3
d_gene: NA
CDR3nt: TGCGCCAGCAGCCAAGAAACCACAGGGCTACTAGCCAAAAACATTCAGTACTTC
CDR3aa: CASSQETTGLLAKNIQYF

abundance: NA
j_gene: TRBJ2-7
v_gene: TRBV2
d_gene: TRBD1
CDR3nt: TGTGCCAGCACCGGACAGGGATACTCCTACGAGCAGTACTTC
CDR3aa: CASTGQGYSYEQYF

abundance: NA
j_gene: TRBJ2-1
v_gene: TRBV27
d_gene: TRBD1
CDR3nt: TGTGCCAGCAGTTGGGCCGGGGACAGGGGTTCCTACAATGAGCAGTTCTTC
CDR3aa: CASSWAGDRGSYNEQFF

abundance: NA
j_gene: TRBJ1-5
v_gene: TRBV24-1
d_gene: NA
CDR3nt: TGTGCCACCAGTGGGGGCAGGGTAGAAGGGGAGCCCCAGCATTTT
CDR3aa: CATSGGRVEGEPQHF

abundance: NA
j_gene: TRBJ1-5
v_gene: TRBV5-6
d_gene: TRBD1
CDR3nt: TGTGCCAGCAGCTTGGGGGAACAGGGGGGTCAGCCCCAGCATTTT
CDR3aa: CASSLGEQGGQPQHF

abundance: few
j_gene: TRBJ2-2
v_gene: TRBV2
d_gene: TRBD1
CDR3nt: TGTGCCAGCAGTGACCCGGGGGGACAGGGGAACACCGGGGAGCTGTTTTTT
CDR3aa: CASSDPGGQGNTGELFF

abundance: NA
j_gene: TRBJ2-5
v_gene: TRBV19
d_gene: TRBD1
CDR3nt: TGTGCCAGTGCGGACAGGGGGGAGACCCAGTACTTC
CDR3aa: CASADRGETQYF

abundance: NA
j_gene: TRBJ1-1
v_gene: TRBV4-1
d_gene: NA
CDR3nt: TGCGCCAGCAGCCAAGAGGCGGGAGGGCCGAACACTGAAGCTTTCTTT
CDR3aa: CASSQEAGGPNTEAFF

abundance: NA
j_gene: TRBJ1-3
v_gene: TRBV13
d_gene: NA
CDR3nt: TGTGCCAGCAGCTTAGCAGGGGTTGGAAACACCATATATTTT
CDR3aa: CASSLAGVGNTIYF

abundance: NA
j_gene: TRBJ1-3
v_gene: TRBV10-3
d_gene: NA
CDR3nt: TGTGCCATCAGTGTGACAGGAACTGGAAACACCATATATTTT
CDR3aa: CAISVTGTGNTIYF

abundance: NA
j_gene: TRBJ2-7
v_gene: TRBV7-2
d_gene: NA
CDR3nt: TGTGCCAGCAGCTGGGACTTCCTGAGCTCCTACGAGCAGTACTTC
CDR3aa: CASSWDFLSSYEQYF